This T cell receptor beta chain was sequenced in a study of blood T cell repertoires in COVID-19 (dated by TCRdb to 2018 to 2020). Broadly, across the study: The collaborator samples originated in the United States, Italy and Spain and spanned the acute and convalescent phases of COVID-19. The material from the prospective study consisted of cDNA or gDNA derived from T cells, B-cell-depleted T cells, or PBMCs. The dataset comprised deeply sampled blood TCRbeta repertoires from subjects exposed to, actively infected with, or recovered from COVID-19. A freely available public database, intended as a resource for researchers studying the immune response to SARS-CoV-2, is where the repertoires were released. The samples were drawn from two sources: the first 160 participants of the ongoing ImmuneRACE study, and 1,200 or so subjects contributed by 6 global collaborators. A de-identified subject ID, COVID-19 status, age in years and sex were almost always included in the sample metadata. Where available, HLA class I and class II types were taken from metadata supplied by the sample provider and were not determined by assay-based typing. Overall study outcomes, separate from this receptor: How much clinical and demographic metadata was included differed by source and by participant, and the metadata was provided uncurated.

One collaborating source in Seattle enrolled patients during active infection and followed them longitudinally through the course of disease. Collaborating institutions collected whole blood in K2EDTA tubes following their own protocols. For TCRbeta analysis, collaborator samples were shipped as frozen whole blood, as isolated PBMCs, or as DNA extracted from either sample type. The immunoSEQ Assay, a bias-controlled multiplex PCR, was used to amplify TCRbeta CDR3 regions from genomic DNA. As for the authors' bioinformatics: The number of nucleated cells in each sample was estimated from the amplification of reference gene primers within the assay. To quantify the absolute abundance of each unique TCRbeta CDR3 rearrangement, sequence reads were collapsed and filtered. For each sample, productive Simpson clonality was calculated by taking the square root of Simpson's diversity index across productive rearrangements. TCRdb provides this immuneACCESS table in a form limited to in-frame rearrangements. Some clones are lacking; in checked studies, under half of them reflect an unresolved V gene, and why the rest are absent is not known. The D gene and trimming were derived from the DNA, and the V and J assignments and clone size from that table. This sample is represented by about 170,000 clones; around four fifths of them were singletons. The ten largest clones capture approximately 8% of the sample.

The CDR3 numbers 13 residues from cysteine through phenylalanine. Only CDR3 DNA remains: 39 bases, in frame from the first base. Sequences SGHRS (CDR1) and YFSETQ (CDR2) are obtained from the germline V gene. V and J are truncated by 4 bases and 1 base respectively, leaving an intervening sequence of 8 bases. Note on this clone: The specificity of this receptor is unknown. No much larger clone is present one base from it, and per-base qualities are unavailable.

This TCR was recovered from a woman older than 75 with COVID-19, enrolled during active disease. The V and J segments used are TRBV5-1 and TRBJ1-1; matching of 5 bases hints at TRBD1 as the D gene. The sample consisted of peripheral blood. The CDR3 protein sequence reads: CASSIQGNTEAFF. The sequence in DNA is TGCGCCAGCAGCATCCAGGGGAACACTGAAGCTTTCTTT.